The clone carrying this TCR beta chain was picked up many times. Antigen specificity is unknown. The sample comes from a study of T cells in Graves' hyperthyroidism and ophthalmopathy. Overall study findings and caveats: Model-based prediction identified ophthalmopathy a median roughly 6.1 months prior to its onset. Ophthalmopathy was distinguished from stable hyperthyroidism by 13 V-J signatures.

V was cut by 5 bases and J by 2 bases, with 16 bases left in between. This CDR3 spans 17 amino acids. Germline V lookup: CDR1 MNHEY, CDR2 SMNVEV (reference sequence). TCR beta CDR3 region amplification was performed from RNA transcripts. HTBI primers were the set used in a first-round RT-PCR of the TCR CDR3. Via MiXCR, TCRdb re-called the multiplex PCR reads, giving one row per CDR3 protein. The repertoire includes 300,000 or so distinct CDR3 sequences, approximately 17% of them detected once, and 55% to 60% sits in the top ten. V is TRBV27 and J is TRBJ2-6, with TRBD1 as a possible D gene (6 bases). The sample taken for sequencing was blood. The receptor was derived from a woman aged 55 to 70 with Graves' ophthalmopathy. This chain's CDR3 is CASSQQGRRAGANVLTF. The CDR3, as DNA: TGTGCCAGCAGTCAACAGGGTCGCCGGGCTGGGGCCAACGTCCTGACTTTC.